These 24 T cell receptor beta chains were sequenced from one sample in a study of identical twins. TCRdb reprocessed the 5' RACE reads via MiXCR and lists one record per CDR3 protein. The data contain 300,000 to 400,000 distinct CDR3 sequences, 10% to 15% of them seen just once; the ten biggest clones take up more than 6%. This sample also belongs to another study, concerning yellow fever vaccine responses in identical twins.

Sequenced: CD8+ T cells sorted from blood. Receptors were obtained from a woman aged 18-29 years in good health.

In its sample, this clonotype was seen a few times. V gene TRBV5-1 combines with J gene TRBJ2-3; 11 bases agree with TRBD2. CDR1 and CDR2 (germline): SGHRS, YFSETQ. CDR3 size: 16 residues. V was pared by 7 bases and J by 0 bases, with 7 bases of the junction left unmatched. CDR3 sequence reads: CASGTSGTPSTDTQYF. CDR3 nucleotides: TGCGCCAGCGGGACTAGCGGAACTCCTAGCACAGATACGCAGTATTTT.

This clonotype was observed a handful of times. This CDR3 is CASTRDSYNEQFF. The CDR3 nucleotides are TGTGCCAGCACCAGGGACTCCTACAATGAGCAGTTCTTC. The gene calls are TRBV7-9 and TRBJ2-1, with D possibly TRBD1 on 5 matching bases. This CDR3 comprises 13 residues. Germline assignment: CDR1 SEHNR and CDR2 FQNEAQ (reference sequence). The V end lost 7 bases, the J end lost 0 bases, and 7 bases lay between the germline ends.

The chain combines TRBV20-1 with TRBJ2-7; TRBD2 matches 8 bases. J lost 0 bases, V lost 0 bases, and 4 bases had no gene match. Germline V gene sequence: CDR1 DFQATT, CDR2 SNEGSKA (reference sequence). The CDR3 loop spans 15 amino acids. The CDR3 DNA sequence: TGCAGTGCTAGAGATGAAGGGACTAGCTCCTACGAGCAGTACTTC. It is translated as CSARDEGTSSYEQYF.

Only a few counts were recorded for this clonotype. This sequence joins TRBV20-1 and TRBJ1-1; D gene uncertain. Trimming removed 0 bases at V and 1 base at J, with 9 bases between. Per germline, CDR1 DFQATT and CDR2 SNEGSKA (reference sequence). This CDR3 is built from 14 residues. The CDR3 bases are TGCAGTGCTAGAGATTCCCGAGGGAACACTGAAGCTTTCTTT. Protein sequence: CSARDSRGNTEAFF.

This clonotype was observed a handful of times. The gene calls are TRBV15 and TRBJ2-3; TRBD2 agrees at 7 bases. There are 15 residues in the CDR3. Per the germline V gene, CDR1 is LNHNV and CDR2 is YYDKDF (reference sequence). The V segment lost 5 bases and the J segment 1 base; nucleotides outside the gene matches: 6. The CDR3 protein is CATSGSGGGTDTQYF. The CDR3 DNA reads TGTGCCACCAGCGGCTCGGGGGGTGGCACAGATACGCAGTATTTT.

At least ten counts were recorded for this clonotype. The V call is TRBV7-8, the J call TRBJ2-3, with 7 bases aligning to TRBD2. The CDR3 loop spans 16 amino acids. The V segment lost 5 bases and the J segment 3 bases; nucleotides outside the gene matches: 11. Germline values: CDR1 SGHVS, CDR2 FQNEAQ. The CDR3 nucleotides read TGTGCCAGCAGCCTCAGAGGGCTAGCGGTTACAGATACGCAGTATTTT. It specifies CASSLRGLAVTDTQYF.

This clonotype was seen more than once but under ten times. The DNA for the CDR3 is TGTGCCATCAGTGAGTCGGGCCGCAATGAGCAGTTCTTC. It is translated as CAISESGRNEQFF. The rearrangement joins TRBV10-3 to TRBJ2-1; D is unclear. The V and J ends lost 0 bases and 6 bases respectively, with 6 bases between them. CDR1 and CDR2 from the germline V gene are ENHRY and SYGVKD. This CDR3 region has 13 residues.

This sequence joins TRBV19 and TRBJ1-2; D is unresolved. There are 14 residues in the CDR3. Germline values: CDR1 LNHDA, CDR2 SQIVND (reference sequence). The germline V and J ends were trimmed by 7 bases and 3 bases, with 15 bases remaining between them. The CDR3 region is CASMWAGRDYGYTF. CDR3 nucleotides: TGTGCCAGTATGTGGGCAGGTCGGGACTATGGCTACACCTTC.

This clonotype has at least ten counts. This chain connects TRBV7-8 to TRBJ2-3; TRBD2 agrees at 10 bases. Germline-derived CDR1 and CDR2 are SGHVS and FQNEAQ. V trimming: 1 base; J trimming: 1 base; junction bases outside the gene matches: 5. The length of the CDR3 is 17 residues. CDR3 in DNA: TGTGCCAGCAGCTTAGTATTCGGACTAGCGGGCACAGATACGCAGTATTTT. Its protein is CASSLVFGLAGTDTQYF.

The sample holds a few counts of this clonotype. The chain recombines TRBV5-1 with TRBJ1-5; weak D call: TRBD1 (5 bases). The CDR3 extends over 16 amino acids. The germline gives CDR1 SGHRS, CDR2 YFSETQ. V gave up 4 bases and J gave up 0 bases, with 14 bases separating them. The chain's CDR3 is CASSPGGWSSNQPQHF. In nucleotides, the CDR3 is TGCGCCAGCAGCCCGGGGGGGTGGAGTAGCAATCAGCCCCAGCATTTT.

This clonotype occurred many times. The chain carries TRBV3-1 and TRBJ1-1; D uncertain. Germline CDR1 LGHDT, CDR2 YNNKEL (reference sequence). V gave up 0 bases and J gave up 6 bases, with 14 bases separating them. The CDR3 spans 15 residues. The CDR3 DNA is TGTGCCAGCAGCCAAGATGGAGGACCTGGGGCTGAAGCTTTCTTT. This translates into CASSQDGGPGAEAFF. The full variable domain, in which reference TRBV3-1 and TRBJ1-1 provide the parts outside the CDR3, is DTAVSQTPKYLVTQMGNDKSIKCEQNLGHDTMYWYKQDSKKFLKIMFSYNNKELIINETVPNRFSPKSPDKAHLNLHINSLELGDSAVYFCASSQDGGPGAEAFFGQGTRLTVV.

The chain combines TRBV20-1 with TRBJ1-2; TRBD1 agrees at 8 bases. CDR1 is DFQATT and CDR2 is SNEGSKA in the germline V gene (reference sequence). V shed 3 bases and J 4 bases; nucleotides not matched to a gene: 7. CDR3 length: 14 amino acids. DNA of the CDR3: TGCAGTGCTAGCCCCGGACAGGGAATCTATGGCTACACCTTC. It translates to CSASPGQGIYGYTF.

The V gene is TRBV5-1, the J gene TRBJ1-1; no definite D call. With 1 base removed from V and 1 base from J, the gap between germline ends came to 5 bases. Germline assignment: CDR1 SGHRS and CDR2 YFSETQ. CDR3 size: 13 residues. The CDR3 loop reads CASSLSSNTEAFF. CDR3 in DNA: TGCGCCAGCAGCTTGTCGTCGAACACTGAAGCTTTCTTT.

This clonotype appeared a few times. This chain uses TRBV20-1 with TRBJ2-3, with a tentative D call TRBD2 (5 bases). Per the germline V gene, CDR1 is DFQATT and CDR2 is SNEGSKA (reference sequence). This CDR3 spans 17 amino acids. Trimming took off 3 bases at V and 0 bases at J, with 19 bases between the two ends. The CDR3 sequence is CSASHRRRPTSTDTQYF. The CDR3, as DNA: TGCAGTGCTAGTCATCGAAGGAGGCCTACTAGCACAGATACGCAGTATTTT.

This clonotype was counted many times. The genes are TRBV3-1 and TRBJ2-1, with 7 bases that match TRBD2. The CDR3 totals 15 residues. Looked up from germline, CDR1 is LGHDT and CDR2 is YNNKEL (reference sequence). V dropped 5 bases and J dropped 10; count of bases not matched to a gene: 14. Here the CDR3 reads CASSSRAGKFEEQFF. The DNA of the CDR3 is TGTGCCAGCAGCTCCAGAGCGGGGAAGTTCGAGGAGCAGTTCTTC.

Only a few counts were recorded for this clonotype. The chain carries TRBV20-1 and TRBJ2-7, with TRBD1 identical over 8 bases. V gave up 0 bases and J gave up 4 bases; unmatched junction bases: 8. The CDR3 consists of 15 residues. The germline V gene encodes CDR1 DFQATT and CDR2 SNEGSKA (reference sequence). CDR3 sequence (DNA): TGCAGTGCTAGAGATGACAGGGGACTTTCGTACGAGCAGTACTTC. Its translation is CSARDDRGLSYEQYF.

In this sample, this clonotype turned up a few times. The V and J genes are TRBV7-9 and TRBJ1-2, with a weak D call TRBD1 (5 bases). V lost 0 bases to trimming and J lost 8 bases, with 10 bases between them. The CDR3 contains 13 residues. Germline values: CDR1 SEHNR, CDR2 FQNEAQ (reference sequence). The chain's CDR3 is CASSLAVKGGYTF. The CDR3 DNA reads as TGTGCCAGCAGCTTAGCGGTCAAGGGGGGCTACACCTTC.

The rearrangement links TRBV18 to TRBJ2-4, with D perhaps TRBD1 or TRBD2 (5 bases each). The germline V gene encodes CDR1 KGHSH and CDR2 LQKENI. V lost 2 bases to trimming and J lost 7 bases, with 18 bases between them. CDR3 length: 16 amino acids. CDR3 loop: CASSPRDYHGDNIQYF. The DNA of the CDR3 is TGTGCCAGCTCACCAAGAGACTACCATGGGGACAACATTCAGTACTTC.

This clonotype was counted ten times or more. The rearrangement uses TRBV20-1 and TRBJ2-7; 8 nucleotides line up with TRBD2. This CDR3 is 14 amino acids long. CDR1 is DFQATT and CDR2 is SNEGSKA in the germline V gene (reference sequence). V was pared by 3 bases and J by 2 bases, with 6 bases of the junction left unmatched. CDR3 DNA sequence: TGCAGTGCTAGGACTAGCGACCCGACCTACGAGCAGTACTTC. Its translation: CSARTSDPTYEQYF.

V and J are TRBV19 and TRBJ2-1; 10 nucleotides match TRBD2. This CDR3 spans 15 amino acids. Looked up from germline, CDR1 is LNHDA and CDR2 is SQIVND (reference sequence). The V and J ends lost 5 bases and 5 bases, in that order; junction bases with no gene match: 6. The CDR3 DNA reads as TGTGCCAGTAGTGTCGGACTAGCGGCCCACAATGAGCAGTTCTTC. Residues: CASSVGLAAHNEQFF.

In this sample, this clonotype turned up a few times. The chain links TRBV6-1 to TRBJ2-3; a weak D match, TRBD2 (5 bases). Germline V CDR1 and CDR2: MNHNS, SASEGT. The CDR3 length is 15 residues. With 1 base removed from V and 2 bases from J, the gap between germline ends came to 10 bases. Here the CDR3 reads CASSEGEGFTDTQYF. CDR3 in DNA: TGTGCCAGCAGTGAAGGCGAGGGATTCACAGATACGCAGTATTTT.

There are many counts of this clonotype. This sequence joins TRBV7-9 and TRBJ2-7; weak D call: TRBD2 (5 bases). Looked up from germline, CDR1 is SEHNR and CDR2 is FQNEAQ (reference sequence). V lost 5 bases, J lost 3 bases, and 14 bases lay in between. The CDR3 spans 14 residues. CDR3 DNA sequence: TGTGCCAGCAGCCACCAGACCCGGGGCTACGAGCAGTACTTC. It codes for CASSHQTRGYEQYF. The variable domain in full, with the rest retrieved from reference TRBV7-9 and TRBJ2-7, is DTGVSQNPRHKITKRGQNVTFRCDPISEHNRLYWYRQTLGQGPEFLTYFQNEAQLEKSRLLSDRFSAERPKGSFSTLEIQRTEQGDSAMYLCASSHQTRGYEQYFGPGTRLTVT.

The V and J genes are TRBV7-9 and TRBJ1-3; D is undetermined. Germline lookup yields CDR1 SEHNR and CDR2 FQNEAQ (reference sequence). Trimming pared 2 bases from V and 2 bases from J, leaving 13 bases between. The CDR3 has 16 residues. DNA for the CDR3: TGTGCCAGCAGCTTACAGGTTTTAGAGGCTGGAAACACCATATATTTT. It encodes CASSLQVLEAGNTIYF.

The chain couples TRBV11-2 to TRBJ2-2; D gene unclear. The CDR3 has 15 amino acids. Trimming cost V 4 bases and J 1 base, with 10 bases left between them. Germline V gene sequence: CDR1 SGHAT, CDR2 FQNNGV. As DNA, the CDR3 is TGTGCCAGCAGCTCCTTGGACCGGAACACCGGGGAGCTGTTTTTT. It translates to CASSSLDRNTGELFF.